This T cell receptor beta chain came from a study of blood T cells in healthy people across ages. Then a second PCR, running roughly 7 to 11 cycles, was carried out with a sample-barcoded 5' primer and a J-beta primer mix. TCRdb fed the 5' RACE reads into MiXCR, producing one record per CDR3 protein. The sample includes approximately 800,000 distinct CDR3 sequences, 40% to 65% of them seen just once. The V gene lost 4 bases and the J gene lost 8 bases, with 17 bases spanning the gap. The CDR3 spans 15 residues. Germline-derived CDR1 and CDR2 are MNHNY and SVGAGI (reference sequence). The clonotype originates from an elderly man in good health. V usage is TRBV6-6 and J usage is TRBJ1-4; D is perhaps TRBD1 (5 bases). Material: blood. CDR3 sequence (DNA): TGTGCCAGCAGTTTTAGGGGAGGGCCGAGCGAAAAACTGTTTTTT. Amino acid sequence: CASSFRGGPSEKLFF.